This T cell receptor (beta chain) was sequenced for a study of CD8+ T cells in alopecia areata. Study summary: Scalp area affected, as a percentage, set the severity score of treated patients.

Study-level results: Clonality exceeded that of normal scalp in lesional scalp, most notably in alopecia totalis/universalis. Among the top 100, expanded CD8+ clones were significantly decreased by tofacitinib, as was scalp clonality.

The CDR3 runs 13 residues. V gave up 0 bases and J gave up 8 bases, with 10 bases separating them. In germline, CDR1 is KGHSH, CDR2 LQKENI. The treatment is: oral pan-JAK inhibitor, 5-10 mg twice daily. The sequencing template was cDNA reverse transcribed from extracted RNA. Sequencing was performed with immunoSEQ multiplex PCR; in TCRdb, only in-frame clones are kept and a portion is missing. The table has roughly 230,000 clones, around two fifths seen once. This clone has at least ten counts. No antigen is known for it. The chain combines TRBV18 with TRBJ1-1; D is ambiguous. The clonotype comes from a human donor with alopecia areata. The source material was CD4+ T cells sorted from blood, sampled between weeks 36 and 40, from a patient treated with tofacitinib. The CDR3 loop reads CASSPPGAREAFF. DNA of the CDR3: TGTGCCAGCTCACCACCGGGCGCCAGAGAAGCTTTCTTT.